This T cell receptor beta chain was recorded in a study of T cells generated in artificial thymic organoids (dated by TCRdb to 2017 to 2019). For the study in its entirety: TCR alpha and beta CDR3 repertoires of in vitro artificial thymic organoid-derived CD8 single positive T cells were compared with thymic and peripheral blood naive CD8 T cells. The repertoire sequencing data shown were described as representative of three independent experiments.

This clonotype was counted only a few times. What antigen it recognizes has not been identified. The sample holds no much larger clone one base away, and base qualities are not on file. Including the terminal cysteine and phenylalanine, the CDR3 comprises 15 residues. CDR3 DNA is the only sequence kept; it has 45 bases, read in frame from the first base. The germline V gene (reference sequence) provides CDR1 SEHNR and CDR2 FQNEAQ. Deletion took 0 bases off V and 4 bases off J, with a span of 12 bases between the germline ends. General conclusions and limits of the study: Physiological TCR clonotype diversity, comparable to that of thymic and blood naive CD8 T cells, was observed in organoid-derived CD8 single positive T cells. Organoid-derived T cells showed no skewing in Valpha or Vbeta usage, which argues against dominance of unconventional lineages or clonal expansions.

TCRalpha and TCRbeta libraries were amplified separately by semi-nested PCR with Advantage 2 and reverse primers in the TRAC or TRBC constant regions. Between about 3 and 550 ng of total RNA was used as input for first-strand cDNA synthesis. The TCR cDNA libraries were generated by 5'-RACE using the SMARTer PCR cDNA Synthesis kit, with a poly-dT primer driving first-strand synthesis. Each semi-nested reverse primer in the constant region carried a 5-nucleotide sample-specific barcode, and the resulting products were cleaned up with the Zymo DNA Clean and Concentrator-5 kit. As many as ten barcoded samples were combined into a pool, ligated to Illumina adaptors, and sequenced on an Illumina MiSeq as 2 x 150 bp paired-end reads. As for the authors' bioinformatics: After demultiplexing, reads were aligned using BLAT against a custom library built from IMGT containing every combination of human TRAV, TRAJ, TRBV, TRBD and TRBJ. The best BLAT hits were picked using pslCDnaFilter (-maxAligns=1, -ignoreIntrons), and custom Perl scripts were used to calculate clonotype frequencies. TCRdb applied fastp at Q25 and MiXCR to the public reads, then kept only in-frame beta chains. Merged by CDR3 protein, the rows form single entries marked with the most common genes and DNA. The V and J calls come from TCRdb's annotation, not from the publication. Recorded for this sample are over 6,000 distinct CDR3 sequences; more than 20% of them occurred a single time. Clones ranked in the top ten supply 3% to 4% of the sample.

Artificial thymic organoids were built by aggregating human HSPCs with MS5 murine stromal cells transduced with human DLL1, cultured at an air-liquid interface. FACS-purified CD34+CD3- hematopoietic stem and progenitor cells depleted of residual T cells were used to seed the organoids. Organoids were cultured in serum-free RB27 medium: RPMI 1640 supplemented with B27, FLT3L, IL-7 and ascorbic acid. Prior to RNA extraction, CD3+TCRalphabeta+CD8 single positive T cells from organoids and thymus were isolated by FACS sorting. For each sample, total RNA was purified from approximately 40,000 to 200,000 sorted cells using the RNeasy Micro kit, and RNA quality was assessed on an Agilent RNA 6000 Nano chip.

Sequencing was done on a sample of naive CD8+ T cells grown in artificial thymic organoids from cord blood stem and progenitor cells. What the cell subset or site label conveys for this sample: CD3+TCRalphabeta+CD8SP T cells; for blood, CD45RO-CCR7+ naive CD8+ T cells. This receptor was obtained from a human donor who gave cord blood stem cells for thymic organoid culture, a cardiac surgery patient who gave postnatal thymus, or a blood donor (not recorded which). The chain links TRBV7-9 with TRBJ2-5; no D gene call is confident. In nucleotide form, the sequence is TGTGCCAGCAGCTTAGCGAGCCTCTGCGGAGAGACCCAGTACTTC. This translates into CASSLASLCGETQYF.